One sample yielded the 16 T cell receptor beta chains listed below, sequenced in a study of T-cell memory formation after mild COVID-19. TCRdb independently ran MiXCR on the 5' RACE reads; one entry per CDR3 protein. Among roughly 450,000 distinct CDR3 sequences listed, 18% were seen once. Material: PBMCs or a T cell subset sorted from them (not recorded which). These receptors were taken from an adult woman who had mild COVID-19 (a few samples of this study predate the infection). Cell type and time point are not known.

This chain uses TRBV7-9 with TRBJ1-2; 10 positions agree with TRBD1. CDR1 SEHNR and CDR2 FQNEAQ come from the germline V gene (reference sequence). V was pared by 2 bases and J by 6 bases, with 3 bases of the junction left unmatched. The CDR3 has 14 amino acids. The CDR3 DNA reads TGTGCCAGCAGCTTATCCGGGACAGGGGATGGCTACACCTTC. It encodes CASSLSGTGDGYTF.

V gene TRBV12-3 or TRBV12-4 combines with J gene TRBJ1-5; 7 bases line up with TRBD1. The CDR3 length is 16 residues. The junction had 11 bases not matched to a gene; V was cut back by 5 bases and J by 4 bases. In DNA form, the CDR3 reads TGTGCCAGCAGTCCTAACACCGGGACAGCAAATCAGCCCCAGCATTTT. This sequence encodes CASSPNTGTANQPQHF.

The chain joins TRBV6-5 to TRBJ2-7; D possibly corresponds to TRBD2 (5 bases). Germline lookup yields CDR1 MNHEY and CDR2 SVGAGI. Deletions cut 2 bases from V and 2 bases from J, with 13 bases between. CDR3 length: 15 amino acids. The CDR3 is CASSYTGVIPYEQYF. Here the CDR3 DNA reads TGTGCCAGCAGTTACACCGGGGTTATCCCCTACGAGCAGTACTTC.

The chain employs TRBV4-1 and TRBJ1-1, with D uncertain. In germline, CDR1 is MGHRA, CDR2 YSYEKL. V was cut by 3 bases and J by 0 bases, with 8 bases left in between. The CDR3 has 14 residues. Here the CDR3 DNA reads TGCGCCAGCAGCCAGCCAGGCATGAACACTGAAGCTTTCTTT. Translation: CASSQPGMNTEAFF.

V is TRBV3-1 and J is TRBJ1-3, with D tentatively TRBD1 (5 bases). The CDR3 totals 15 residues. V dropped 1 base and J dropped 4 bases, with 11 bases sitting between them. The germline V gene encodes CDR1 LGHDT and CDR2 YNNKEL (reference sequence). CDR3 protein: CASSQVAGQGNTIYF. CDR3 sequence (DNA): TGTGCCAGCAGCCAAGTGGCAGGGCAAGGAAACACCATATATTTT.

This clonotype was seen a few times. CDR3 sequence (DNA): TGTGCCAGCAGTTTCCAGGGAAAGAACACTGAAGCTTTCTTT. Translating it yields CASSFQGKNTEAFF. The V call is TRBV12-3 or TRBV12-4, the J call TRBJ1-1; perhaps TRBD1 as D (5 bases). The V gene lost 3 bases and the J gene lost 1 base, with 9 bases spanning the gap. The CDR3 totals 14 residues.

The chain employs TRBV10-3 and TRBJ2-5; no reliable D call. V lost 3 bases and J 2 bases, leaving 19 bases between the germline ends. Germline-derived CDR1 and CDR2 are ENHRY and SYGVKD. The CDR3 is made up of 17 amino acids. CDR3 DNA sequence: TGTGCCATCAGTGAAAAGCTTTCTGAAGGTGGACAAGAGACCCAGTACTTC. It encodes CAISEKLSEGGQETQYF.

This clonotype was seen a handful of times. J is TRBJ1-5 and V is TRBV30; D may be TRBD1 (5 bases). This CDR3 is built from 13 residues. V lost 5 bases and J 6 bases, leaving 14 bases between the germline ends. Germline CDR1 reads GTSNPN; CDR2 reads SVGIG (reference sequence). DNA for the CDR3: TGTGCCTGGGGGAAGGGGTCCGGTCAGCCCCAGCATTTT. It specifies CAWGKGSGQPQHF.

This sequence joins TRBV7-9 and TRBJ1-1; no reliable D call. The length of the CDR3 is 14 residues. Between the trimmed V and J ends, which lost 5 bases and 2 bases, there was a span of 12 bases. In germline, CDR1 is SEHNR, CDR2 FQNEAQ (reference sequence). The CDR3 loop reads CASSPHTDNTEAFF. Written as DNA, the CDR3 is TGTGCCAGCAGCCCCCACACAGATAACACTGAAGCTTTCTTT.

CDR3 nucleotides: TGTGCCAGCAGCCTGTTGGAGGTAGCAGATGGAAATGAGCAGTTCTTC. This translates into CASSLLEVADGNEQFF. The rearrangement links TRBV14 to TRBJ2-1; D is perhaps TRBD2 (5 bases). The CDR3 runs 16 residues. Germline V lookup: CDR1 SGHDN, CDR2 FVKESK. V was cut by 4 bases and J by 7 bases, with 20 bases left in between.

CDR3 in amino acids: CASSTPTSGDTYNEQFF. As DNA, the CDR3 is TGTGCCAGCAGCACCCCGACTAGCGGGGACACCTACAATGAGCAGTTCTTC. The chain couples TRBV9 to TRBJ2-1; 11 positions match TRBD2. The CDR3 is 17 residues long. V was pared by 4 bases and J by 2 bases, with 8 bases of the junction left unmatched. Germline V CDR1 and CDR2: SGDLS, YYNGEE.

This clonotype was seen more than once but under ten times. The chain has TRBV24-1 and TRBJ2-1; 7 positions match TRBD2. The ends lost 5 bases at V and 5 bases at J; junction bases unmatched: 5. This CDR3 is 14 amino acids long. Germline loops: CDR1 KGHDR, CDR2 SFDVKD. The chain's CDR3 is CATSGSGIHNEQFF. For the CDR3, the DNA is TGTGCCACCAGTGGCAGCGGGATCCACAATGAGCAGTTCTTC.

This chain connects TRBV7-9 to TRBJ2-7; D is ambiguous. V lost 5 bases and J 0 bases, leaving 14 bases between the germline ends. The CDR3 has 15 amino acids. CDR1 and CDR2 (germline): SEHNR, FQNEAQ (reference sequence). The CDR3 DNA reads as TGTGCCAGCAGCACCTCACAGATCCTCTCCTACGAGCAGTACTTC. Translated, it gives CASSTSQILSYEQYF.

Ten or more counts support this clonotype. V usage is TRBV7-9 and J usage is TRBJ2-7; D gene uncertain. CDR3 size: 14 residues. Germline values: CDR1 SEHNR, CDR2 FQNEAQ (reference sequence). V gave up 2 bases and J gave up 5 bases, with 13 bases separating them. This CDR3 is CASSLIGPGHEQYF. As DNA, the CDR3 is TGTGCCAGCAGCTTAATCGGACCGGGCCACGAGCAGTACTTC.

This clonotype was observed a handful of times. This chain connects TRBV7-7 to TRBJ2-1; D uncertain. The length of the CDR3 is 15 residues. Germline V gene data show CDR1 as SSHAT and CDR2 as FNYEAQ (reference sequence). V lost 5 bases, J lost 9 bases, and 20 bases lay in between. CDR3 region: CASSPVGVPSGEQFF. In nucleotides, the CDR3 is TGTGCCAGCAGCCCAGTTGGGGTCCCGTCGGGTGAGCAGTTCTTC.

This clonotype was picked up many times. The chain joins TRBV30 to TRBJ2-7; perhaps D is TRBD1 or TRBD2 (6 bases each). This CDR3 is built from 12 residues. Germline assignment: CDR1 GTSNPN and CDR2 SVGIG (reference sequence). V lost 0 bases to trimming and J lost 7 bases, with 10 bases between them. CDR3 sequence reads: CAWSVGGGEQYF. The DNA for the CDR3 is TGTGCCTGGAGTGTCGGAGGGGGTGAGCAGTACTTC.